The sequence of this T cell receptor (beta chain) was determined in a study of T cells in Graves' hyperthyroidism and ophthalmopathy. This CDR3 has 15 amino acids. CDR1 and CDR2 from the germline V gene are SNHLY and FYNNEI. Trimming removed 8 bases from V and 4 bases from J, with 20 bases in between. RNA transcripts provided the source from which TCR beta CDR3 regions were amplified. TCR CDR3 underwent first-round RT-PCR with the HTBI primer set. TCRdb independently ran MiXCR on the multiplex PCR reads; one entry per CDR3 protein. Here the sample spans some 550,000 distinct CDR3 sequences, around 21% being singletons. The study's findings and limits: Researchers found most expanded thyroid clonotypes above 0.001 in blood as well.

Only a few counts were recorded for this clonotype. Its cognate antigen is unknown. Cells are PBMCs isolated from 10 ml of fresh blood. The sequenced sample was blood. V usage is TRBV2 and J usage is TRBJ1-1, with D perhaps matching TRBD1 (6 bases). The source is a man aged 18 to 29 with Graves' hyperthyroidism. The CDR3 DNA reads TGTGCCAGCGCCGGGTGGACAGCCAGGGCCACTGAAGCTTTCTTT. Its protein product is CASAGWTARATEAFF.